This T cell receptor (beta chain) was recovered during a study of OX40 agonist ivuxolimab in advanced cancers. The wider study: The study treated patients with ivuxolimab, an agonistic anti-OX40 (CD134) antibody. Partial responses occurred in Three dose-escalation patients, one with hepatocellular carcinoma and two with cutaneous melanoma. Allowance was made for prior anti-PD-1, anti-PD-L1 or anti-CTLA-4 therapy, and about 37% had some. Whole-study results and caveats: Expanded clones belonging to CD8+ T cells outnumbered, on average, those of CD4+.

Details on this clone: Antigen: not known.

The repertoire was sequenced with immunoSEQ multiplex PCR; TCRdb's copy has only in-frame clones and lacks some. Of some 50,000 clones listed, 75% to 90% are singletons. Germline V gene sequence: CDR1 LNHDA, CDR2 SQIVND (reference sequence). The CDR3 loop spans 15 amino acids. V was cut by 3 bases and J by 6 bases, with 14 bases left in between. The chain combines TRBV19 with TRBJ2-2, with a weak D call TRBD2 (5 bases). Sequencing was performed on CD4+ or CD8+ T cells sorted from blood, taken in a trial of the OX40 agonist ivuxolimab. This TCR was recovered from an adult with an advanced solid tumor such as melanoma, head and neck, liver or kidney cancer. The CDR3 spells CASSISRGNPGELFF. In nucleotides, the CDR3 is TGTGCCAGTAGTATCTCCCGGGGTAACCCCGGGGAGCTGTTTTTT.